Listed here are 20 T cell receptor beta chains from one sample, sequenced in a study of T cells in Graves' hyperthyroidism and ophthalmopathy (dated by TCRdb to about 2019). The library came from multiplex PCR. The reads were generated on an Illumina HiSeq 2000. The TCR beta CDR3 regions were amplified from the RNA transcripts. The TCR CDR3 was subjected to a first round of RT-PCR using the HTBI primer set and the Qiagen OneStep RT-PCR kit. TCRdb itself trimmed the public reads at Q25 with fastp, ran MiXCR and retained productive beta chains. Each entry merges the rows of one CDR3 protein and shows their most common DNA and genes. This sample has roughly 500,000 distinct CDR3 sequences in its table, and roughly 13% of those were observed once. Jointly, the top ten make up roughly 6.2% of the sample. The sequencing input was blood. The receptors shown here come from a woman in her twenties or thirties with Graves' hyperthyroidism that later progressed to Graves' ophthalmopathy.

This clonotype was seen ten or more times. The chain carries TRBV19 and TRBJ2-5, with unresolved D. Germline assignment: CDR1 LNHDA and CDR2 SQIVND (reference sequence). Between the trimmed V and J ends, which lost 3 bases and 5 bases, there was a span of 13 bases. CDR3 length: 14 amino acids. CDR3: CASSMPSRGETQYF. CDR3 bases: TGTGCCAGTAGTATGCCGTCCAGAGGCGAGACCCAGTACTTC.

At least ten counts were recorded for this clonotype. This rearrangement joins TRBV5-6 to TRBJ2-3; 11 bases match TRBD2. This CDR3 has 16 residues. After removal of 1 base from V and 4 bases from J, the junction contained 5 bases not matched to a gene. Germline V gene data show CDR1 as SGHDT and CDR2 as YYEEEE. The chain's CDR3 is CASSLLLAGVPDTQYF. DNA for the CDR3: TGTGCCAGCAGCTTGCTACTAGCGGGAGTCCCAGATACGCAGTATTTT. The variable domain in full, completed from reference TRBV5-6 and TRBJ2-3, reads DAGVTQSPTHLIKTRGQQVTLRCSPKSGHDTVSWYQQALGQGPQFIFQYYEEEERQRGNFPDRFSGHQFPNYSSELNVNALLLGDSALYLCASSLLLAGVPDTQYFGPGTRLTVL.

This clonotype was counted ten times or more. The CDR3 here is CASSSQAGLQETQYF. For the CDR3, the DNA is TGTGCCAGCAGTTCCCAAGCGGGACTACAAGAGACCCAGTACTTC. The chain links TRBV28 to TRBJ2-5; TRBD2 matches 7 bases. CDR1 MDHEN and CDR2 SYDVKM come from the germline V gene. The V segment lost 4 bases and the J segment 2 bases; nucleotides outside the gene matches: 7. The CDR3 is 15 amino acids. The variable domain in full, completed from reference TRBV28 and TRBJ2-5, reads DVKVTQSSRYLVKRTGEKVFLECVQDMDHENMFWYRQDPGLGLRLIYFSYDVKMKEKGDIPEGYSVSREKKERFSLILESASTNQTSMYLCASSSQAGLQETQYFGPGTRLLVL.

The chain carries TRBV24-1 and TRBJ1-2, with a tentative D call TRBD1 (5 bases). This CDR3 spans 13 amino acids. The ends were cut back, 4 bases at V and 7 bases at J, with 12 bases in the middle. Per germline, CDR1 KGHDR and CDR2 SFDVKD. CDR3 region: CATSERRDGGYTF. In DNA, the CDR3 is TGTGCCACCAGTGAACGCAGGGATGGTGGCTACACCTTC.

This clonotype was seen ten or more times. The chain combines TRBV29-1 with TRBJ1-5; no definite D call. Germline V gene lookup returns CDR1 SQVTM and CDR2 ANQGSEA. Trimming removed 6 bases at V and 0 bases at J, with 9 bases between. This CDR3 is built from 13 residues. CDR3: CSVCMDSNQPQHF. The CDR3 bases are TGCAGCGTGTGCATGGATAGCAATCAGCCCCAGCATTTT.

This clonotype was seen ten or more times. The rearrangement joins TRBV12-3 or TRBV12-4 to TRBJ1-1; possibly TRBD1 for D (5 bases). The V end was cut by 5 bases, the J end by 3 bases, with 16 bases between. There are 15 residues in the CDR3. As DNA, the CDR3 is TGTGCCAGCAGTCCCCAGTTCGGCAGGGACACTGAAGCTTTCTTT. Translated: CASSPQFGRDTEAFF.

This clonotype was counted once. The V and J genes are TRBV19 and TRBJ2-7; tentative D call: TRBD2 (6 bases). V dropped 6 bases and J dropped 6 bases, with 9 bases sitting between them. The CDR3 extends over 11 amino acids. Germline-derived CDR1 and CDR2 are LNHDA and SQIVND (reference sequence). The CDR3 protein is CASRKGLEQYF. In nucleotides, the CDR3 is TGTGCCAGTAGGAAGGGACTCGAGCAGTACTTC.

This clonotype was detected many times. The V gene is TRBV19, the J gene TRBJ2-2, with unresolved D. V was trimmed by 6 bases and J by 3 bases, leaving 14 bases between them. The CDR3 is 15 residues long. The germline V gene has CDR1 LNHDA and CDR2 SQIVND (reference sequence). CDR3 nucleotides: TGTGCCAGTAGAATGACACCCTTTGACACCGGGGAGCTGTTTTTT. It is translated as CASRMTPFDTGELFF. Variable domain in full (rest from reference TRBV19 and TRBJ2-2): DGGITQSPKYLFRKEGQNVTLSCEQNLNHDAMYWYRQDPGQGLRLIYYSQIVNDFQKGDIAEGYSVSREKKESFPLTVTSAQKNPTAFYLCASRMTPFDTGELFFGEGSRLTVL.

This clonotype showed up many times. The chain carries TRBV12-3 or TRBV12-4 and TRBJ1-4; a possible D gene is TRBD1 (5 bases). V was clipped by 4 bases and J by 7 bases, with 13 bases between them. The CDR3 loop spans 14 amino acids. As DNA, the CDR3 is TGTGCCAGCAGTTCTCTGGGACGTAGTGAAAAACTGTTTTTT. The encoded protein is CASSSLGRSEKLFF.

The table lists this clonotype with a few counts. This sequence joins TRBV6-5 and TRBJ1-5; D call uncertain. The V gene lost 2 bases and the J gene lost 6 bases, with 14 bases spanning the gap. This CDR3 has 15 residues. Germline assignment: CDR1 MNHEY and CDR2 SVGAGI. CDR3 coding DNA: TGTGCCAGCAGTTACAAGCCGGGTTCCCGTCAGCCCCAGCATTTT. Protein: CASSYKPGSRQPQHF.

On this clonotype itself: This may be a read error, as it is one base from a much larger clone. The genes are TRBV20-1 and TRBJ2-3, with TRBD2 as a possible D gene (5 bases). This CDR3 spans 14 amino acids. The V end lost 1 base, the J end lost 1 base, and 9 bases lay between the germline ends. Germline V lookup: CDR1 DFQATT, CDR2 SNEGSKA (reference sequence). For the CDR3, the DNA is TGCAGTGCTAGAGCCAGGACTGGCACAGATACGCAGTATTTT. Its protein is CSARARTGTDTQYF.

At least ten counts were recorded for this clonotype. The chain employs TRBV11-2 and TRBJ2-1, with no clear D. The V gene's germline CDR1 is SGHAT and CDR2 FQNNGV. This CDR3 region has 13 residues. Trimming left V 10 bases short and J 7 bases short, with 17 bases between. CDR3 protein: CATTTAVGNEQFF. CDR3 DNA sequence: TGTGCCACGACGACCGCGGTGGGGAATGAGCAGTTCTTC.

This clonotype was found many times. The CDR3 DNA is TGTGCCATCAGGAACAGGGGGGAAGCTTTCTTT. This translates into CAIRNRGEAFF. This sequence joins TRBV10-3 and TRBJ1-1; TRBD1 aligns across 8 bases. The CDR3 is made up of 11 amino acids. The junction had 2 bases not matched to a gene; V was cut back by 6 bases and J by 8 bases. Germline V CDR1 and CDR2: ENHRY, SYGVKD.

This clonotype was counted at least ten times. The rearrangement links TRBV2 to TRBJ2-7, with D unresolved. V lost 6 bases, J lost 2 bases, and 5 bases lay in between. Germline V gives CDR1 SNHLY, CDR2 FYNNEI. The CDR3 extends over 11 amino acids. The CDR3: CASSPTYEQYF. CDR3 DNA sequence: TGTGCCAGCAGCCCAACCTACGAGCAGTACTTC.

Many counts were recorded for this clonotype. The V call is TRBV30, the J call TRBJ1-2; the D is unclear. This CDR3 comprises 14 residues. The V gene's germline CDR1 is GTSNPN and CDR2 SVGIG (reference sequence). V was pared by 0 bases and J by 3 bases, with 11 bases between. CDR3 DNA: TGTGCCTGGAGTGTCAACAGTGCGCACTATGGCTACACCTTC. The encoded protein is CAWSVNSAHYGYTF.

The V and J genes are TRBV7-9 and TRBJ2-5; D is ambiguous. This CDR3 contains 15 residues. Germline CDR1 is SEHNR and CDR2 is FQNEAQ (reference sequence). Trimming left V 5 bases short and J 1 base short, with 14 bases between. The CDR3 sequence is CASSVREAVQETQYF. CDR3 coding DNA: TGTGCCAGCAGCGTCCGCGAGGCAGTCCAAGAGACCCAGTACTTC.

The CDR3 bases are TGTGCCTGTCTTCCAGGACAGTTTAACTATGGCTACACCTTC. Amino acid sequence: CACLPGQFNYGYTF. The V and J genes are TRBV30 and TRBJ1-2; possibly TRBD1 for D (6 bases). The germline V gene has CDR1 GTSNPN and CDR2 SVGIG (reference sequence). The CDR3 is made up of 14 amino acids. Trimming cost V 6 bases and J 1 base, with 15 bases left between them.

The chain carries TRBV18 and TRBJ1-3, with D hard to call. The CDR3 spans 15 residues. Germline V gene lookup returns CDR1 KGHSH and CDR2 LQKENI. Trimming cost V 3 bases and J 3 bases, with 12 bases left between them. CDR3 loop: CASSPSRAYGNTIYF. The CDR3 DNA reads as TGTGCCAGCTCACCGAGCCGCGCCTATGGAAACACCATATATTTT.

J is TRBJ2-7 and V is TRBV4-1; the D is unclear. In germline, CDR1 is MGHRA, CDR2 YSYEKL. This CDR3 region has 13 residues. Trimming shortened V by 1 base and J by 5 bases, and 9 bases separated the two germline ends. The CDR3 DNA is TGCGCCAGCAGCCAAGTAGCCTTGGACGAGCAGTACTTC. Encoded protein: CASSQVALDEQYF.

This clonotype was found a few times. This chain connects TRBV3-1 to TRBJ1-2; 8 nucleotides line up with TRBD1. Germline lookup yields CDR1 LGHDT and CDR2 YNNKEL (reference sequence). The CDR3 consists of 15 residues. The V segment lost 3 bases and the J segment 8 bases; nucleotides outside the gene matches: 11. CDR3 DNA: TGTGCCAGCAGCCATGGATCGGACAGGGAAGAGGGCTACACCTTC. Its translation is CASSHGSDREEGYTF. Drawing the rest from reference TRBV3-1 and TRBJ1-2, the complete variable domain is DTAVSQTPKYLVTQMGNDKSIKCEQNLGHDTMYWYKQDSKKFLKIMFSYNNKELIINETVPNRFSPKSPDKAHLNLHINSLELGDSAVYFCASSHGSDREEGYTFGSGTRLTVV.